These 13 T cell receptor beta chains were all obtained from the same sample, sequenced in a study of PD-L1 blockade in urothelial cancer. Sequencing used immunoSEQ multiplex PCR; TCRdb keeps in-frame clones, though not all of them. The sample consists of about 24,000 clones, 70% to 90% of them appearing once. Sample: PBMCs, taken around atezolizumab (anti-PD-L1) treatment. The receptors originated from a man in his forties or fifties with urothelial cancer.

The chain combines TRBV5-4 with TRBJ2-1; 9 nucleotides match TRBD2. Germline-derived CDR1 and CDR2 are SGHNT and YYREEE (reference sequence). The CDR3 is 15 amino acids. The trim removed 4 bases at V and 6 bases at J, leaving 8 bases unmatched. The CDR3 is CASSLIAGVTNEQFF. The CDR3 nucleotides are TGTGCCAGCAGCCTAATAGCGGGGGTTACCAATGAGCAGTTCTTC.

V gene TRBV7-9 combines with J gene TRBJ2-7, with D maybe TRBD1 (5 bases). V lost 2 bases and J lost 3, with 11 bases in between. Germline CDR1 reads SEHNR; CDR2 reads FQNEAQ (reference sequence). The CDR3 loop spans 14 amino acids. The CDR3 protein is CASSLTQGYYEQYF. The DNA of the CDR3 is TGTGCCAGCAGCTTAACCCAGGGATACTACGAGCAGTACTTC.

This rearrangement joins TRBV4-2 to TRBJ2-7; 9 nucleotides line up with TRBD1. Germline CDR1 reads LGHNA; CDR2 reads YNFKEQ. The CDR3 is made up of 15 amino acids. With 0 bases clipped from V and 2 bases from J, the junction kept 2 bases outside the gene matches. CDR3 sequence: CASSQEGQGAYEQYF. DNA for the CDR3: TGTGCCAGCAGCCAAGAGGGACAGGGTGCCTACGAGCAGTACTTC.

This rearrangement joins TRBV21-1 to TRBJ1-6; the table calls TRBD1, which could not be checked here. TRBV21-1 is a listed pseudogene. This CDR3 is 17 amino acids long. As DNA, the CDR3 is TGTGCCAGCAGCAAAGAGGGGGACAGGTCCTATAATTCACCCCTCCACTTT. It codes for CASSKEGDRSYNSPLHF.

The genes are TRBV28 and TRBJ2-2, with TRBD1 matching over 11 bases. This CDR3 comprises 16 residues. After removal of 2 bases from V and 5 bases from J, the junction contained 4 bases not matched to a gene. Germline loops: CDR1 MDHEN, CDR2 SYDVKM. The CDR3 is CASSLGGTGGTGELFF. DNA of the CDR3: TGTGCCAGCAGTTTAGGAGGGACAGGGGGAACCGGGGAGCTGTTTTTT.

Turning to this clone: Other nucleotide sequences from this sample produce the same CDR3. This rearrangement joins TRBV5-4 to TRBJ1-1; 10 nucleotides match TRBD1. CDR1 and CDR2 (germline): SGHNT, YYREEE (reference sequence). Trimming removed 3 bases from V and 6 bases from J; junction bases left unmatched: 5. CDR3 size: 14 residues. The CDR3: CASSSGQGLAEAFF. DNA of the CDR3: TGTGCCAGCAGCTCGGGACAGGGGCTGGCTGAAGCTTTCTTT.

This chain joins TRBV4-3 and TRBJ2-2; weak D call: TRBD2 (6 bases). V lost 0 bases and J lost 0, with 17 bases in between. CDR3 length equals 19 residues. Per the germline V gene, CDR1 is LGHNA and CDR2 is YSLEER. This chain's CDR3 is CASSQDSGQGGPNTGELFF. The CDR3 region has the DNA TGCGCCAGCAGCCAAGATAGTGGGCAGGGAGGACCGAACACCGGGGAGCTGTTTTTT.

The chain links TRBV9 to TRBJ1-2; 7 bases are a match to TRBD1. The CDR3 covers 15 residues. V shed 4 bases, J shed 4 bases, and the junction held 10 bases outside the gene matches. Germline V gene sequence: CDR1 SGDLS, CDR2 YYNGEE. CDR3 bases: TGTGCCAGCAGCCCCGGAGACAGGGTGACCTATGGCTACACCTTC. This gives the protein CASSPGDRVTYGYTF.

The V call is TRBV4-3, the J call TRBJ2-1; 12 bases are shared with TRBD2. Germline V gives CDR1 LGHNA, CDR2 YSLEER. V lost 4 bases, J lost 0 bases, and 4 bases stayed unmatched. This CDR3 is 17 amino acids long. The CDR3 DNA is TGCGCCAGCAGCCGGGAGACTAGCGGGAGCTCCTACAATGAGCAGTTCTTC. Its translation is CASSRETSGSSYNEQFF.

In nucleotides, the CDR3 is TGTGCCTGGAGTATTCCCAGGGGGTTCACTGAAGCTTTCTTT. This translates into CAWSIPRGFTEAFF. This chain uses TRBV30 with TRBJ1-1; TRBD1 matches at 7 bases. The trim removed 2 bases at V and 4 bases at J, leaving 7 bases unmatched. CDR1 and CDR2 from the germline V gene are GTSNPN and SVGIG (reference sequence). The CDR3 has 14 residues.

This chain uses TRBV7-9 with TRBJ2-7, with 11 positions matching TRBD1. After removal of 3 bases from V and 6 bases from J, the junction contained 7 bases not matched to a gene. This CDR3 contains 15 residues. Germline loops: CDR1 SEHNR, CDR2 FQNEAQ (reference sequence). In DNA, the CDR3 is TGTGCCAGCAGCTTCGGACAGGGGGCGCGTATCGAGCAGTACTTC. This encodes CASSFGQGARIEQYF. The variable domain in full, completed from reference TRBV7-9 and TRBJ2-7, reads DTGVSQNPRHKITKRGQNVTFRCDPISEHNRLYWYRQTLGQGPEFLTYFQNEAQLEKSRLLSDRFSAERPKGSFSTLEIQRTEQGDSAMYLCASSFGQGARIEQYFGPGTRLTVT.

This clone has a single count. The V and J genes are TRBV14 and TRBJ2-3; TRBD1 matches at 7 bases. CDR3 size: 16 residues. V lost 6 bases and J lost 1; bases outside the gene matches: 10. Germline V gene data show CDR1 as SGHDN and CDR2 as FVKESK. CDR3 residues: CASRPNTGEGTDTQYF. The CDR3 nucleotides are TGTGCCAGCAGGCCAAATACAGGGGAAGGCACAGATACGCAGTATTTT.

CDR3 in DNA: TGTGCCAGCAGATTAGGCGGACAGGGGCCCCATCAGCCCCAGCATTTT. Its translation: CASRLGGQGPHQPQHF. The chain combines TRBV28 with TRBJ1-5; 9 positions agree with TRBD1. This CDR3 has 16 amino acids. Germline V gene sequence: CDR1 MDHEN, CDR2 SYDVKM. Trimming cost V 6 bases and J 5 bases; bases outside gene matches: 11.